One and the same sample provided the 27 T cell receptor beta chains below, sequenced in a study of OX40 agonist ivuxolimab in advanced cancers. TCRdb's copy holds only in-frame clones and misses some; the assay was immunoSEQ multiplex PCR. The sample consists of 76,000 or so clones, 65% to 90% of them appearing once. The sequenced sample was CD4+ or CD8+ T cells sorted from blood, obtained in a trial of the OX40 agonist ivuxolimab. These TCRs come from an adult with an advanced solid tumor such as melanoma, head and neck, liver or kidney cancer.

V gene TRBV5-1 combines with J gene TRBJ1-2; unclear D gene. Deletions cut 1 base from V and 8 bases from J, with 9 bases between. This CDR3 comprises 12 residues. Germline V gives CDR1 SGHRS, CDR2 YFSETQ. In DNA form, the CDR3 reads TGCGCCAGCAGCTTGTCTTCCGGAGGCTACACCTTC. Its translation is CASSLSSGGYTF.

This chain connects TRBV29-1 to TRBJ2-5; D remains unclear. The germline V gene encodes CDR1 SQVTM and CDR2 ANQGSEA. CDR3 size: 14 residues. Trimming left V 5 bases short and J 4 bases short, with 17 bases between. The CDR3 here is CSVLLEGSRETQYF. In DNA, the CDR3 is TGCAGCGTTCTCCTAGAAGGGTCAAGAGAGACCCAGTACTTC.

The chain recombines TRBV30 with TRBJ2-3; a weak D match, TRBD1 (5 bases). CDR1 GTSNPN and CDR2 SVGIG come from the germline V gene (reference sequence). The CDR3 runs to 14 residues. Trimming took off 8 bases at V and 0 bases at J, with 15 bases between the two ends. The CDR3 sequence is CATGGRLSTDTQYF. CDR3 sequence (DNA): TGTGCCACAGGTGGACGGCTCAGCACAGATACGCAGTATTTT.

This chain connects TRBV6-5 to TRBJ2-7; unclear D gene. This CDR3 has 14 residues. Germline V gene sequence: CDR1 MNHEY, CDR2 SVGAGI. Trimming took 0 bases from V and 8 from J, leaving 14 bases between them. The CDR3 DNA is TGTGCCAGCAGTTACTCGAAGGAAAGGGCTCAGCAGTACTTC. It translates to CASSYSKERAQQYF.

The rearrangement links TRBV9 to TRBJ2-1; no reliable D call. Germline CDR1 is SGDLS and CDR2 is YYNGEE. Trimming removed 6 bases from V and 9 bases from J, with 19 bases in between. There are 14 residues in the CDR3. The CDR3 loop is CASKAGWIDGEQFF. The CDR3 DNA reads as TGTGCCAGCAAAGCAGGCTGGATTGACGGTGAGCAGTTCTTC.

This clone was counted between two and nine times. This sequence joins TRBV4-1 and TRBJ1-2; unclear D gene. Germline CDR1 MGHRA, CDR2 YSYEKL. The CDR3 has 14 residues. The V gene lost 6 bases and the J gene lost 7 bases, with 18 bases spanning the gap. The CDR3 loop reads CASSRKTVGGGYTF. The CDR3 nucleotides are TGCGCCAGCAGTCGAAAGACCGTCGGAGGTGGCTACACCTTC.

The chain recombines TRBV7-3 with TRBJ1-5; D perhaps matches TRBD1 (5 bases). The CDR3 has 15 residues. The V and J ends lost 4 bases and 4 bases respectively, with 14 bases between them. Per germline, CDR1 SGHTA and CDR2 FQGTGA. The CDR3 protein is CASSSGPGANQPQHF. CDR3 nucleotides: TGTGCCAGCAGCTCCGGCCCCGGGGCTAATCAGCCCCAGCATTTT.

The chain recombines TRBV7-2 with TRBJ2-1, with TRBD1 matching 7 bases. CDR3 length equals 16 residues. Germline loops: CDR1 SGHTA, CDR2 FQGNSA. The V gene end was trimmed by 5 bases and the J gene end by 3 bases; junction bases not matched to a gene: 10. The CDR3 DNA sequence: TGTGCCAGCAGCCCCTTCCGGGACAGACTCTACAATGAGCAGTTCTTC. Translated, it gives CASSPFRDRLYNEQFF.

This rearrangement joins TRBV25-1 to TRBJ2-2; D may be TRBD2 (6 bases). Germline CDR1 and CDR2: MGHDK and SYGVNS. Trimming shortened V by 3 bases and J by 0 bases, and 14 bases separated the two germline ends. The CDR3 loop spans 17 amino acids. The CDR3 is CASSDGAGLANTGELFF. The CDR3 bases are TGTGCCAGCAGTGACGGGGCGGGACTGGCGAACACCGGGGAGCTGTTTTTT.

J is TRBJ2-1 and V is TRBV12-1; the D segment call TRBD1 is taken from the table without a DNA check. TRBV12-1 corresponds to a pseudogene. This CDR3 is built from 16 residues. CDR3 sequence reads: CASSFVQGSSYNEQFF. As DNA, the CDR3 is TGTGCCAGCAGCTTTGTACAGGGAAGCTCCTACAATGAGCAGTTCTTC.

V is TRBV5-4 and J is TRBJ1-1; TRBD1 matches at 8 bases. This CDR3 spans 13 amino acids. After removal of 4 bases from V and 7 bases from J, the junction contained 6 bases not matched to a gene. In germline, CDR1 is SGHNT, CDR2 YYREEE (reference sequence). CDR3: CASSIIGQGEAFF. The CDR3, as DNA: TGTGCCAGCAGCATCATCGGACAGGGTGAAGCTTTCTTT. The full variable domain, its missing parts supplied by reference TRBV5-4 and TRBJ1-1, is ETGVTQSPTHLIKTRGQQVTLRCSSQSGHNTVSWYQQALGQGPQFIFQYYREEENGRGNFPPRFSGLQFPNYSSELNVNALELDDSALYLCASSIIGQGEAFFGQGTRLTVV.

The chain carries TRBV4-3 and TRBJ2-7; the match to TRBD2 covers 8 bases. Trimming removed 1 base from V and 0 bases from J; junction bases left unmatched: 5. Germline lookup yields CDR1 LGHNA and CDR2 YSLEER. The CDR3 has 16 residues. CDR3 region: CASSQVASGFSYEQYF. The CDR3 bases are TGCGCCAGCAGCCAAGTGGCTAGCGGGTTCTCCTACGAGCAGTACTTC.

The chain carries TRBV7-9 and TRBJ1-2; no clear D gene. V lost 2 bases to trimming and J lost 1 base, with 5 bases between them. From germline, CDR1 is SEHNR and CDR2 FQNEAQ (reference sequence). There are 13 residues in the CDR3. The CDR3 nucleotides are TGTGCCAGCAGCTTACTGAATAACTATGGCTACACCTTC. It codes for CASSLLNNYGYTF.

This chain connects TRBV7-3 to TRBJ2-1, with D unclear. Trimming took 5 bases from V and 5 from J, leaving 10 bases between them. The germline gives CDR1 SGHTA, CDR2 FQGTGA. CDR3 length: 13 residues. CDR3 in amino acids: CASSLGPNNEQFF. In DNA, the CDR3 is TGTGCCAGCAGCCTAGGGCCCAACAATGAGCAGTTCTTC.

This clone has a handful of counts. The genes are TRBV14 and TRBJ2-5; no firm D call. The ends were cut back, 1 base at V and 5 bases at J, with 14 bases in the middle. Germline values: CDR1 SGHDN, CDR2 FVKESK. This CDR3 contains 15 residues. CDR3 in DNA: TGTGCCAGCAGCCAAGTGGCCGGGCCAGTGGAGACCCAGTACTTC. As protein: CASSQVAGPVETQYF.

The rearrangement uses TRBV13 and TRBJ2-2; D is unclear. CDR3 length: 14 amino acids. Per germline, CDR1 PRHDT and CDR2 FYEKMQ (reference sequence). The V and J ends lost 6 bases and 1 base respectively, with 9 bases between them. The chain's CDR3 is CASSSNRNTGELFF. In DNA form, the CDR3 reads TGTGCCAGCAGTTCAAACAGGAACACCGGGGAGCTGTTTTTT.

DNA of the CDR3: TGTGCCAGCAGCTTATTTCAGCAGAGCTCCTATAATTCACCCCTCCACTTT. It is translated as CASSLFQQSSYNSPLHF. The V gene is TRBV7-2, the J gene TRBJ1-6, with D uncertain. Germline V CDR1 and CDR2: SGHTA, FQGNSA. The V end was cut by 2 bases, the J end by 0 bases, with 11 bases between. The CDR3 is 17 residues long.

V usage is TRBV27 and J usage is TRBJ1-1; 10 bases agree with TRBD1. This CDR3 is 13 amino acids long. CDR1 and CDR2 (germline): MNHEY, SMNVEV (reference sequence). V shed 9 bases, J shed 5 bases, and the junction held 6 bases outside the gene matches. The CDR3 DNA sequence: TGTGCCAGTAGACAGGGGGCTTGGACTGAAGCTTTCTTT. This sequence encodes CASRQGAWTEAFF.

This clone was seen a single time. The CDR3 DNA reads TGTGCCAGCAGCCTCCTTGGAGGGCCGAACACTGAAGCTTTCTTT. This gives the protein CASSLLGGPNTEAFF. The rearrangement joins TRBV7-2 to TRBJ1-1; D ambiguous. V was clipped by 5 bases and J by 1 base, with 14 bases between them. This CDR3 has 15 amino acids. The germline CDR1 and CDR2 sequences are SGHTA and FQGNSA. Full variable domain (missing parts from reference TRBV7-2 and TRBJ1-1): GAGVSQSPSNKVTEKGKDVELRCDPISGHTALYWYRQSLGQGLEFLIYFQGNSAPDKSGLPSDRFSAERTGGSVSTLTIQRTQQEDSAVYLCASSLLGGPNTEAFFGQGTRLTVV.

The sample holds a few counts of this clone. This sequence joins TRBV18 and TRBJ2-1; D perhaps matches TRBD1 (6 bases). Trimming shortened V by 0 bases and J by 8 bases, and 14 bases separated the two germline ends. CDR1 and CDR2 (germline): KGHSH, LQKENI. The CDR3 has 15 amino acids. CDR3 in amino acids: CASSPPPRGYDEQFF. In nucleotides, the CDR3 is TGTGCCAGCTCACCACCTCCCAGGGGATATGATGAGCAGTTCTTC.

The chain links TRBV12-5 to TRBJ2-7; tentatively, D is TRBD1 (6 bases). CDR3 length: 13 residues. CDR1 is LGHNT, CDR2 FRNRAP, per germline. Trimming removed 0 bases from V and 7 bases from J, with 10 bases in between. Written as DNA, the CDR3 is TGTGCTAGTGGTTTGGTACAGGGCGGGGAGCAGTACTTC. The encoded protein is CASGLVQGGEQYF.

V gene TRBV23-1 combines with J gene TRBJ1-1; D uncertain. TRBV23-1 is designated an ORF whose function remains uncertain. CDR3 length: 14 amino acids. V gave up 0 bases and J gave up 6 bases, with 11 bases separating them. The CDR3 region is CASSQSGRQAEAFF. The CDR3 coding sequence is TGCGCCAGCAGTCAATCTGGAAGGCAGGCTGAAGCTTTCTTT.

The chain employs TRBV5-6 and TRBJ2-4, with D unclear. The CDR3 contains 16 residues. Looked up from germline, CDR1 is SGHDT and CDR2 is YYEEEE. The germline V and J ends were trimmed by 5 bases and 2 bases, with 17 bases remaining between them. The CDR3 is CASRNWASRTKNIQYF. The CDR3 DNA reads TGTGCCAGCAGAAATTGGGCTAGTAGGACCAAAAACATTCAGTACTTC.

This chain uses TRBV7-6 with TRBJ2-5; the D gene is possibly TRBD1 (5 bases). The DNA end favors TRBJ2-7, so the J call may be wrong. This CDR3 contains 15 residues. Germline-derived CDR1 and CDR2 are SGHVS and FNYEAQ. CDR3 residues: CASSLDAGINYEQYF. In nucleotides, the CDR3 is TGTGCCAGCAGCTTAGATGCAGGGATAAACTACGAGCAGTACTTC.

The rearrangement uses TRBV9 and TRBJ2-1; a possible D gene is TRBD1 (5 bases). V lost 0 bases and J 4 bases, leaving 11 bases between the germline ends. The CDR3 has 15 residues. The germline V gene has CDR1 SGDLS and CDR2 YYNGEE. This CDR3 reads CASSVGNRNYNEQFF. The CDR3 DNA sequence: TGTGCCAGCAGCGTAGGTAACAGGAATTACAATGAGCAGTTCTTC.

This clone has a single count. The genes are TRBV15 and TRBJ2-7; D uncertain. The V and J ends lost 0 bases and 5 bases respectively, with 14 bases between them. The germline gives CDR1 LNHNV, CDR2 YYDKDF (reference sequence). This CDR3 contains 15 residues. The CDR3 DNA reads TGTGCCACCAGCAGAGAACCACCCGGGTACGACGAGCAGTACTTC. Protein: CATSREPPGYDEQYF. The full variable domain, rest sourced from reference TRBV15 and TRBJ2-7, is DAMVIQNPRYQVTQFGKPVTLSCSQTLNHNVMYWYQQKSSQAPKLLFHYYDKDFNNEADTPDNFQSRRPNTSFCFLDIRSPGLGDTAMYLCATSREPPGYDEQYFGPGTRLTVT.

V gene TRBV4-3 combines with J gene TRBJ1-6; TRBD1 agrees at 8 bases. V was clipped by 0 bases and J by 9 bases; unmatched bases: 7. Germline-derived CDR1 and CDR2 are LGHNA and YSLEER. The CDR3 contains 16 residues. CDR3: CASSQDHRDRRSPLHF. CDR3 nucleotide sequence: TGCGCCAGCAGCCAAGATCATCGGGACAGGCGTTCACCCCTCCACTTT.